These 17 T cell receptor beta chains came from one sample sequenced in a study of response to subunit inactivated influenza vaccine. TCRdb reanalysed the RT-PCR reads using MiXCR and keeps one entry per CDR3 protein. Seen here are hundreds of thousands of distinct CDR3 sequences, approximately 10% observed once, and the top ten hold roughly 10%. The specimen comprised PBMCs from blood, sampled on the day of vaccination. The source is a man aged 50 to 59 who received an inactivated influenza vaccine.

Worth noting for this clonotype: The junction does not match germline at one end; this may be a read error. CDR3 region: CASSKRGGLHEHYF. The CDR3 nucleotides are TGTGCCAGCAGTAAGCGGGGGGGCCTACACGAGCATTACTTC. The chain recombines TRBV28 with TRBJ2-7; 10 bases map to TRBD2. CDR1 MDHEN and CDR2 SYDVKM come from the germline V gene. CDR3 length equals 14 residues.

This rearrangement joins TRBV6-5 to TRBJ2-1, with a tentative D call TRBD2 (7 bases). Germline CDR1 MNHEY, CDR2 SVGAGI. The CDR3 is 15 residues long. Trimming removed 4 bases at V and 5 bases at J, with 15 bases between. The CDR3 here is CASSSGGLAHNEQFF. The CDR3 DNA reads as TGTGCCAGCAGTTCCGGGGGGCTGGCCCACAATGAGCAGTTCTTC.

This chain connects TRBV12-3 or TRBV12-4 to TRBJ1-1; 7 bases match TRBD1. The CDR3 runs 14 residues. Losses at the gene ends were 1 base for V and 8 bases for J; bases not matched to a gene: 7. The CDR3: CASSLGAHRGEAFF. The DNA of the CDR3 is TGTGCCAGCAGTTTAGGGGCCCACAGGGGCGAAGCTTTCTTT.

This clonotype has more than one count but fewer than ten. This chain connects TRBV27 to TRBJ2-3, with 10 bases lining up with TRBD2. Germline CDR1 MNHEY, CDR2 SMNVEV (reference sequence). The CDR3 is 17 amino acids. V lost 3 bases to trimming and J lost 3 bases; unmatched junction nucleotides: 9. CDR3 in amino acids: CASSFLGTSAVTDTQYF. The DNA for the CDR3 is TGTGCCAGCAGTTTTCTAGGGACTAGCGCCGTGACAGATACGCAGTATTTT.

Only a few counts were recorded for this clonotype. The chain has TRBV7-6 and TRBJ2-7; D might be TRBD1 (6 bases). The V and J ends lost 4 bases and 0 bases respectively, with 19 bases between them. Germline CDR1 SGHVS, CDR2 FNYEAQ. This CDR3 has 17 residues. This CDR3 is CASSWGPGQESSYEQYF. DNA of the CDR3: TGTGCCAGCAGCTGGGGGCCCGGGCAGGAGAGCTCCTACGAGCAGTACTTC.

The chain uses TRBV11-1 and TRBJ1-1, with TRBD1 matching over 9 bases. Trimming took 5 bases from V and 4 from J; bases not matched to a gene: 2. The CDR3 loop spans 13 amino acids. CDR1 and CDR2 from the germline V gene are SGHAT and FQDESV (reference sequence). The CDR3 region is CASSAGQGTEAFF. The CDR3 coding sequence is TGTGCCAGCAGCGCGGGACAGGGCACTGAAGCTTTCTTT.

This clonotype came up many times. The CDR3 here is CASSLDRFSYEQYF. As DNA, the CDR3 is TGTGCCAGCAGTCTCGACAGATTTTCCTACGAGCAGTACTTC. J is TRBJ2-7 and V is TRBV12-3 or TRBV12-4; possibly TRBD1 for D (5 bases). V was clipped by 5 bases and J by 1 base, with 12 bases between them. The CDR3 totals 14 residues.

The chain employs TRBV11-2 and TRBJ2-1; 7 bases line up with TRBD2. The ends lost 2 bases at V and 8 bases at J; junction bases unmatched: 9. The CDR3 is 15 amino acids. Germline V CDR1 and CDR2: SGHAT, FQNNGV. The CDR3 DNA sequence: TGTGCCAGCAGCTTATCTTTGAGTCGGGAGGATGAGCAGTTCTTC. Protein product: CASSLSLSREDEQFF.

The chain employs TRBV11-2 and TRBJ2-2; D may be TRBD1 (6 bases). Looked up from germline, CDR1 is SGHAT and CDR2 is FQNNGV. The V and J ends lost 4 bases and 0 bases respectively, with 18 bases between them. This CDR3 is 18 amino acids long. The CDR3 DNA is TGTGCCAGCAGCTCCCTCGTAAAGGACAGAACGAACACCGGGGAGCTGTTTTTT. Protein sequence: CASSSLVKDRTNTGELFF. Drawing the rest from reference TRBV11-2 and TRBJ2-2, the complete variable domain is EAGVAQSPRYKIIEKRQSVAFWCNPISGHATLYWYQQILGQGPKLLIQFQNNGVVDDSQLPKDRFSAERLKGVDSTLKIQPAKLEDSAVYLCASSSLVKDRTNTGELFFGEGSRLTVL.

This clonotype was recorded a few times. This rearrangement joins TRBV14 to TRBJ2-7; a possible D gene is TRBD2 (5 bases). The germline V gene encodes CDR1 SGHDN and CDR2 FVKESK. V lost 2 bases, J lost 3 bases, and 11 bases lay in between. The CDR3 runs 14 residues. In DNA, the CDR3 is TGTGCCAGCAGCCAAATGGGAGAAGACTACGAGCAGTACTTC. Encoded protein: CASSQMGEDYEQYF.

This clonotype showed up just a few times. CDR3 in amino acids: CATSRDLGQPQHF. The CDR3 DNA reads TGTGCCACCAGCAGAGATCTGGGTCAGCCCCAGCATTTT. This chain uses TRBV15 with TRBJ1-5; D gene unclear. CDR3 length: 13 residues. Germline CDR1 and CDR2: LNHNV and YYDKDF (reference sequence). Trimming removed 0 bases from V and 6 bases from J, with 6 bases in between.

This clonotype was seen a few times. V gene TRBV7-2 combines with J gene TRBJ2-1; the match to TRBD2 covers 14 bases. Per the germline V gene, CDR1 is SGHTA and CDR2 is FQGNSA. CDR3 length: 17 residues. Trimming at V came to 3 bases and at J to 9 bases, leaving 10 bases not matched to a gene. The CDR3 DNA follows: TGTGCCAGCAGCTTGATACCGGGACTAGCGGGAGTGGGTGAGCAGTTCTTC. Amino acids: CASSLIPGLAGVGEQFF.

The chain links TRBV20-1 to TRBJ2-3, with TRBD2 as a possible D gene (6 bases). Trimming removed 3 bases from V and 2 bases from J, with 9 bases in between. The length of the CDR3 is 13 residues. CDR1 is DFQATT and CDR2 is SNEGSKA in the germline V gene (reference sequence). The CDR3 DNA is TGCAGTGCTAGTATAGCGGTCACAGATACGCAGTATTTT. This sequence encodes CSASIAVTDTQYF.

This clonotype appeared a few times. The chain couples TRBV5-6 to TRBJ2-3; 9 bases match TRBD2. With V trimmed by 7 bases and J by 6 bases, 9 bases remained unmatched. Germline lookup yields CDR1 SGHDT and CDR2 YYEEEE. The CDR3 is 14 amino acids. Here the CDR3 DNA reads TGTGCCAGCTATCAAAGTAGCGGGAGCGATACGCAGTATTTT. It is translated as CASYQSSGSDTQYF.

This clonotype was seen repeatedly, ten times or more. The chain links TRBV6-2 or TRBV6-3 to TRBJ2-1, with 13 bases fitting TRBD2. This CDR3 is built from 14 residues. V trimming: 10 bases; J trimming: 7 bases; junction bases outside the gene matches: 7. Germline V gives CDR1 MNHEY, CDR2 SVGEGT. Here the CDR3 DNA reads TGTGCCACCGCACTAGCGGGGGGGCGAAATGAGCAGTTCTTC. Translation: CATALAGGRNEQFF.

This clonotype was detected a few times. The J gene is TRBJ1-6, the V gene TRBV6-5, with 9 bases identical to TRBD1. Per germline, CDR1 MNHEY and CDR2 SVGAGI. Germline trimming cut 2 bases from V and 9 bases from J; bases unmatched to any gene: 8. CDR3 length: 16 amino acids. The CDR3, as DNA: TGTGCCAGCAGTTACATGACCGGGACAGGGACTTCACCCCTCCACTTT. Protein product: CASSYMTGTGTSPLHF.

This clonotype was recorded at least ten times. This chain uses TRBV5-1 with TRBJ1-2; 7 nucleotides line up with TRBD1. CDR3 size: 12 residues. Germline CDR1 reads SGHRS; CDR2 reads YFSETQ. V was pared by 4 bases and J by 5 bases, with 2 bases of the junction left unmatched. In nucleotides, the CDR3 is TGCGCCAGCAGCGCACAGGGGTATGGCTACACCTTC. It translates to CASSAQGYGYTF.